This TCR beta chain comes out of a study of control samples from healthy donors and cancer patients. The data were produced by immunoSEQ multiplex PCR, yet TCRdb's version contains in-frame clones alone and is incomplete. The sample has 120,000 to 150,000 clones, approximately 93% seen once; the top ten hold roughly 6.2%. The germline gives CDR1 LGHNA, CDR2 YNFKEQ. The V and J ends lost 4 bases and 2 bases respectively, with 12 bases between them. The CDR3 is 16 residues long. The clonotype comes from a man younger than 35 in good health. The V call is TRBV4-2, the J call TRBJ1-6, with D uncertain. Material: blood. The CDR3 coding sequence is TGTGCCAGCAGCCGTAGTCAGATCACCTATAATTCACCCCTCCACTTT. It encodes CASSRSQITYNSPLHF.